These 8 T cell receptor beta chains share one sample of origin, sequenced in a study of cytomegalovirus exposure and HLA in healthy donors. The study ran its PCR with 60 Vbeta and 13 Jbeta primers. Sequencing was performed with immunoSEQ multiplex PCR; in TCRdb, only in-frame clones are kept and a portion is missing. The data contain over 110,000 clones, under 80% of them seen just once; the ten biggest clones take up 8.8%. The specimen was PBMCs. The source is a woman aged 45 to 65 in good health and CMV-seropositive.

For the CDR3, the DNA is TGTGCCAGCAGCCTACAGGGGTCTTATAATTCACCCCTCCACTTT. This encodes CASSLQGSYNSPLHF. The chain joins TRBV25-1 to TRBJ1-6; 7 nucleotides align to TRBD1. J gave up 4 bases and V 6 bases, and 6 bases lay outside the gene matches. There are 15 residues in the CDR3. Germline CDR1 and CDR2: MGHDK and SYGVNS.

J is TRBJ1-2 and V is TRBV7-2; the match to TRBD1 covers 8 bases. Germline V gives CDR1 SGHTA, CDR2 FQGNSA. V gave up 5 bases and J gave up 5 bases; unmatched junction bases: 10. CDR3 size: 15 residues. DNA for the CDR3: TGTGCCAGCAGCCCTCAGACAGGGGAGCGGTATGGCTACACCTTC. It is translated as CASSPQTGERYGYTF.

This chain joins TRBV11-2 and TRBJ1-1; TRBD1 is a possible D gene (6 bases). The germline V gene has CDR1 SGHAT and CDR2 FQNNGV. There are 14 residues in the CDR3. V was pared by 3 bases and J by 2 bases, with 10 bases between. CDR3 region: CASSFRTVNTEAFF. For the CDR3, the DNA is TGTGCCAGCAGCTTCAGGACAGTTAACACTGAAGCTTTCTTT.

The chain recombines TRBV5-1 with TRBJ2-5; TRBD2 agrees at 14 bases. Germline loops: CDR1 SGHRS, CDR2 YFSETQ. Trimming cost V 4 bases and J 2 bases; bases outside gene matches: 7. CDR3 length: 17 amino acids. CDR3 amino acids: CASSRSGTSGGQETQYF. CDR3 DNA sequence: TGCGCCAGCAGCCGCTCAGGGACTAGCGGGGGTCAAGAGACCCAGTACTTC.

Here the CDR3 reads CASRKTGDANYGYTF. In DNA, the CDR3 is TGTGCCAGCAGGAAGACAGGGGATGCTAACTATGGCTACACCTTC. The chain has TRBV6-1 and TRBJ1-2; the match to TRBD1 covers 8 bases. The CDR3 covers 15 residues. V gave up 6 bases and J gave up 0 bases; unmatched junction bases: 6. CDR1 and CDR2 (germline): MNHNS, SASEGT.

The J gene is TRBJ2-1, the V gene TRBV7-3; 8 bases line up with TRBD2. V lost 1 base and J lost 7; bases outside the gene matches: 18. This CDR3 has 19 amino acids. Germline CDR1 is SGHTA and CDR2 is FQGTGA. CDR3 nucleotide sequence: TGTGCCAGCAGCTTAAGGGGTCGGGGGGGCACTATAACGGAAAATGAGCAGTTCTTC. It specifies CASSLRGRGGTITENEQFF.

The DNA of the CDR3 is TGCGCCAGCAGCCCTGTACAGGCTATGGCTGGAAACACCATATATTTT. It codes for CASSPVQAMAGNTIYF. This chain uses TRBV5-1 with TRBJ1-3, with D tentatively TRBD1 (5 bases). Germline CDR1 is SGHRS and CDR2 is YFSETQ. This CDR3 is built from 16 residues. Trimming took 4 bases from V and 2 from J, leaving 16 bases between them.

In DNA form, the CDR3 reads TGTGCCAGCTCACCAACTGGGGCATATAGCAATCAGCCCCAGCATTTT. Protein sequence: CASSPTGAYSNQPQHF. This chain links TRBV18 with TRBJ1-5; maybe TRBD1 (5 bases). Trimming removed 2 bases from V and 0 bases from J, with 11 bases in between. Looked up from germline, CDR1 is KGHSH and CDR2 is LQKENI. The CDR3 runs to 16 residues.